One and the same sample provided the 11 T cell receptor beta chains below, sequenced in a study of STAT5B mutations in CD4+ large granular lymphocyte leukemia. Measured with immunoSEQ multiplex PCR; TCRdb has only the in-frame clones, and not every one. The top ten hold 0.95% to 1% of the sample, which has approximately 32,000 clones, about 91% seen once. Sequenced sample: CD4+ T cells from blood buffy coats. The source is a human donor in good health.

The J gene is TRBJ2-3, the V gene TRBV5-1, with a weak D call TRBD2 (5 bases). Between the trimmed V and J ends, which lost 0 bases and 1 base, there was a span of 15 bases. Looked up from germline, CDR1 is SGHRS and CDR2 is YFSETQ. CDR3 length equals 17 residues. The CDR3 spells CASSLGTNNGGTDTQYF. Here the CDR3 DNA reads TGCGCCAGCAGCTTGGGAACAAACAACGGGGGCACAGATACGCAGTATTTT.

The V and J genes are TRBV5-1 and TRBJ2-1; no clear D gene. Trimming took off 0 bases at V and 0 bases at J, with 7 bases between the two ends. The germline CDR1 and CDR2 sequences are SGHRS and YFSETQ. The CDR3 has 15 residues. The CDR3 DNA reads TGCGCCAGCAGCTTGGCCTATAGCTCCTACAATGAGCAGTTCTTC. This gives the protein CASSLAYSSYNEQFF.

The chain employs TRBV5-4 and TRBJ1-4; tentatively, D is TRBD1 (5 bases). Trimming pared 0 bases from V and 7 bases from J, leaving 13 bases between. Germline V gives CDR1 SGHNT, CDR2 YYREEE (reference sequence). The CDR3 is made up of 15 amino acids. The CDR3 nucleotides are TGTGCCAGCAGCTTGGCCAGGTCAGGGAGTGAAAAACTGTTTTTT. This translates into CASSLARSGSEKLFF.

This chain connects TRBV7-2 to TRBJ2-3; D call uncertain. Trimming pared 2 bases from V and 4 bases from J, leaving 13 bases between. CDR1 and CDR2 (germline): SGHTA, FQGNSA. CDR3 length: 15 residues. The CDR3 DNA follows: TGTGCCAGCAGCTTACTCGGTAGTGGGGCAGATACGCAGTATTTT. Amino acids: CASSLLGSGADTQYF.

This chain joins TRBV5-1 and TRBJ1-3; D gene unclear. Germline values: CDR1 SGHRS, CDR2 YFSETQ. The CDR3 sequence is 14 residues long. Trimming took off 1 base at V and 2 bases at J, with 7 bases between the two ends. The CDR3 nucleotides read TGCGCCAGCAGCTTGAGCAGTACTGGAAACACCATATATTTT. Protein product: CASSLSSTGNTIYF.

The rearrangement uses TRBV10-1 and TRBJ1-1; weak D call: TRBD1 (6 bases). The germline V and J ends were trimmed by 2 bases and 6 bases, with 16 bases remaining between them. Germline lookup yields CDR1 WNHNN and CDR2 SYGVQD (reference sequence). The CDR3 length is 15 residues. The CDR3 coding sequence is TGCGCCAGCAGTGAGGCGGACAGTCTGTTAGCTGAAGCTTTCTTT. This codes for CASSEADSLLAEAFF.

The genes are TRBV19 and TRBJ1-5; no clear D. The V end was cut by 3 bases, the J end by 2 bases, with 8 bases between. From germline, CDR1 is LNHDA and CDR2 SQIVND (reference sequence). The CDR3 length is 14 residues. In DNA, the CDR3 is TGTGCCAGTAGTATCGGACCGGGCAATCAGCCCCAGCATTTT. It codes for CASSIGPGNQPQHF.

This clone was observed a single time. Written as DNA, the CDR3 is TGTGCCATCAGTGAAAGACTGAGCGCAGATACGCAGTATTTT. As protein: CAISERLSADTQYF. The chain employs TRBV10-3 and TRBJ2-3; D call uncertain. This CDR3 spans 14 amino acids. V lost 3 bases and J 4 bases, leaving 11 bases between the germline ends. Germline CDR1 ENHRY, CDR2 SYGVKD.

This clone came up a few times. This rearrangement joins TRBV11-2 to TRBJ2-7, with TRBD1 matching over 10 bases. J was trimmed by 3 bases and V by 5 bases; bases with no gene match: 7. Germline CDR1 and CDR2: SGHAT and FQNNGV. CDR3 size: 15 residues. The CDR3 loop is CASSGRGTGVYEQYF. The CDR3 nucleotides read TGTGCCAGCAGCGGCAGAGGGACAGGGGTCTACGAGCAGTACTTC.

In DNA, the CDR3 is TGTGCCAGCAGCCCTAGGAGGAGAACGGAGCAGTTCTTC. Translated, it gives CASSPRRRTEQFF. The chain employs TRBV11-3 and TRBJ2-1, with a tentative D call TRBD2 (5 bases). Trimming stripped 5 bases from V and 10 bases from J, with 15 bases between. CDR1 is SGHNT, CDR2 YENEEA, per germline. The CDR3 has 13 amino acids.

This clone was seen a single time. The J gene is TRBJ2-3, the V gene TRBV5-1; 7 positions match TRBD2. The V segment lost 7 bases and the J segment 6 bases; nucleotides outside the gene matches: 14. Per germline, CDR1 SGHRS and CDR2 YFSETQ. The CDR3 spans 15 residues. CDR3 DNA: TGCGCCAGCGGACAAACTAGCGTCCTAAGGGATACGCAGTATTTT. Amino acid sequence: CASGQTSVLRDTQYF.